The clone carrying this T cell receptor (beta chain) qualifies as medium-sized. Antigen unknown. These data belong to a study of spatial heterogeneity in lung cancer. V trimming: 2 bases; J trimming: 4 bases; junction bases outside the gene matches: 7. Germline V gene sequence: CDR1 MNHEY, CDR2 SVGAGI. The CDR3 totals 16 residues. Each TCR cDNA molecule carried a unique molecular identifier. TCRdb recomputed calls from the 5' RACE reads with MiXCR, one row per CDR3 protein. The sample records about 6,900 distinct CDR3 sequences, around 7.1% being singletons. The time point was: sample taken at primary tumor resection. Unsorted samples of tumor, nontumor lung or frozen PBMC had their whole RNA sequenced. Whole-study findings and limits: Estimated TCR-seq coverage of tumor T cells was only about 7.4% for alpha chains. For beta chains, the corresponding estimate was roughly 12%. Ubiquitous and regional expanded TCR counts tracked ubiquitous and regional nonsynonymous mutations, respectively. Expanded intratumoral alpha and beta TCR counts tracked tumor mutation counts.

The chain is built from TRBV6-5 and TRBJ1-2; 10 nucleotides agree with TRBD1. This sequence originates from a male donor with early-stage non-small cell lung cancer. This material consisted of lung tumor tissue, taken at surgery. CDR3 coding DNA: TGTGCCAGCAGTTACCACCGGGACAGGGGATCCTATGGCTACACCTTC. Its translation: CASSYHRDRGSYGYTF.